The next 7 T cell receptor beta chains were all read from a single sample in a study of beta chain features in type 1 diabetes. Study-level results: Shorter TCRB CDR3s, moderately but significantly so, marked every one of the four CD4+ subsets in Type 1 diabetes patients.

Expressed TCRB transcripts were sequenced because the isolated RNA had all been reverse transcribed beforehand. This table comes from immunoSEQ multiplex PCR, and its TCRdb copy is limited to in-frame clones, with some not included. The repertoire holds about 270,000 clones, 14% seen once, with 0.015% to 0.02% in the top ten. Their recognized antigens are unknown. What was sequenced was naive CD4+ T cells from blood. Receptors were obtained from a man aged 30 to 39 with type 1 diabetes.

CDR3 sequence: CASTEEQYTGELFF. The CDR3 DNA reads as TGTGCCAGCACCGAAGAACAGTACACCGGGGAGCTGTTTTTT. The chain carries TRBV2 and TRBJ2-2; D unresolved. The CDR3 is 14 amino acids. With 7 bases removed from V and 3 bases from J, the gap between germline ends came to 12 bases. Germline-derived CDR1 and CDR2 are SNHLY and FYNNEI.

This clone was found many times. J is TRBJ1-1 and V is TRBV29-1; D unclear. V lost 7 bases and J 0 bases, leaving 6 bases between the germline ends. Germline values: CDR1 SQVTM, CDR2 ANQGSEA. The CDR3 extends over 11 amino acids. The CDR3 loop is CSGALNTEAFF. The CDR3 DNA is TGCAGCGGGGCATTGAACACTGAAGCTTTCTTT.

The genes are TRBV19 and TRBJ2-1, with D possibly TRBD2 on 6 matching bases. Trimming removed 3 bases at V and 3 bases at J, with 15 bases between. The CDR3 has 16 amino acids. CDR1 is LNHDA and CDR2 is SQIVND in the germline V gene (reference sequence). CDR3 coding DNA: TGTGCCAGTAGTATCGGGGCTAGCGACGGCTACAATGAGCAGTTCTTC. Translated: CASSIGASDGYNEQFF. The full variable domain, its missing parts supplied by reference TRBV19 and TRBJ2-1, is DGGITQSPKYLFRKEGQNVTLSCEQNLNHDAMYWYRQDPGQGLRLIYYSQIVNDFQKGDIAEGYSVSREKKESFPLTVTSAQKNPTAFYLCASSIGASDGYNEQFFGPGTRLTVL.

CDR3 DNA: TGTGCCAGCAGAAGGGCGGAGGGTACGCAGTATTTT. Its translation: CASRRAEGTQYF. The chain recombines TRBV27 with TRBJ2-3; D might be TRBD2 (6 bases). CDR1 is MNHEY, CDR2 SMNVEV, per germline (reference sequence). The CDR3 consists of 12 residues. V lost 6 bases and J lost 8, with 12 bases in between.

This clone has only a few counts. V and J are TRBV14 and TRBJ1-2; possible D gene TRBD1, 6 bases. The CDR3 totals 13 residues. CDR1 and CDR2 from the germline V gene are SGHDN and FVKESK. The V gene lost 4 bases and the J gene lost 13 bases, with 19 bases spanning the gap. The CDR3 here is CASSPLGQTYPTF. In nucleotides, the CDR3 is TGTGCCAGCAGCCCCCTTGGACAGACCTACCCCACCTTC.

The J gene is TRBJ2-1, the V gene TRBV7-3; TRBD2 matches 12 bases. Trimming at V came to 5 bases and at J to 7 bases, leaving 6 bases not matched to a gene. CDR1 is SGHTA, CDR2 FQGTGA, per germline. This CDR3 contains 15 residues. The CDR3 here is CASSQGLAGPNEQFF. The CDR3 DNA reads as TGTGCCAGCAGCCAAGGACTAGCGGGGCCGAATGAGCAGTTCTTC. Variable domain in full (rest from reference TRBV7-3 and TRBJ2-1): GAGVSQTPSNKVTEKGKYVELRCDPISGHTALYWYRQSLGQGPEFLIYFQGTGAADDSGLPNDRFFAVRPEGSVSTLKIQRTERGDSAVYLCASSQGLAGPNEQFFGPGTRLTVL.

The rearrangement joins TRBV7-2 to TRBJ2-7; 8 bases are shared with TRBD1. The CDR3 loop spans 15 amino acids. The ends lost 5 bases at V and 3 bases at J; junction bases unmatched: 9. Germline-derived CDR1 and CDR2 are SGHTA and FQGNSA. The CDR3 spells CASSVPTGGIYEQYF. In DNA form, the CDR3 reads TGTGCCAGCAGCGTTCCTACAGGGGGAATCTACGAGCAGTACTTC.